The rows below give T cell receptor beta chains drawn from one sample of a study of CXCR3-negative and CXCR3-positive naive CD8 T cells. TCRdb derives one entry per CDR3 protein from the 5' RACE reads, leaving out DNA. In all, the sample yields about 41,000 distinct CDR3 sequences. What was sequenced was naive CXCR3- CD8+ T cells from blood. The receptors stem from a human donor in good health. Some clones in this sample may be carry-over from other donors' samples. Both conserved end residues are part of each CDR3.

>TRBV11-2|TRBJ1-1
CASSFGETEAFF
>TRBV28|TRBJ2-3
CASSFRGLGDTQYF
>TRBV7-9|TRBJ2-7
CASSPQRGAITYEQYF
>TRBV7-9|TRBJ2-1
CASNPFARRGVYNEQFF
>TRBV7-3|TRBJ2-3
CASSSLLAVDGDTQYF
>TRBV5-1|TRBJ1-2
CASSFGQQKIYGYTF
>TRBV12-3/TRBV12-4|TRBJ1-1
CASSPPRTAPGEAFF
>TRBV29-1|TRBJ1-1
CSVVIQTTEAFF
>TRBV20-1|TRBJ1-6
CSAKFPGQGDNSPLHF
>TRBV12-3/TRBV12-4|TRBJ1-5
CASSFSSGVFDNQPQHF
>TRBV2|TRBJ1-2
CASGDSYGYTF
>TRBV5-1|TRBJ2-3
CACSPTGDRVTDTQYF
>TRBV12-3/TRBV12-4|TRBJ2-7
CASSLLRTGSDYEQYF
>TRBV29-1|TRBJ2-5
CSVEPGQTYQETQYF
>TRBV27|TRBJ1-1
CASSFGGLNTEAFF
>TRBV11-2|TRBJ2-2
CASSLYPDLDRQGAGTGELFF
>TRBV29-1|TRBJ2-3
CSASDGDAQYF
>TRBV6-2/TRBV6-3|TRBJ1-5
CASSYSINANQPQHF
>TRBV5-6|TRBJ2-7
CASSFRGIKYEQYF
>TRBV11-2|TRBJ2-7
CASSLTVPYEQYF
>TRBV29-1|TRBJ2-7
CSVEASSGGVIYEQYF
>TRBV29-1|TRBJ1-1
CSVRVFVGDTEAFF
>TRBV7-3|TRBJ2-5
CASSPHYGETQYF
>TRBV6-5|TRBJ2-3
CASSLYITDTQYF
>TRBV27|TRBJ2-3
CASSLGRSTDTQYF
>TRBV7-6|TRBJ2-7
CASSSSDARTGGGGGFEQYF
>TRBV29-1|TRBJ1-1
CSVEDWGEAFF
>TRBV29-1|TRBJ2-7
CSVGGGISAYEQYF
>TRBV20-1|TRBJ1-2
CSATKDPAGVGYTF
>TRBV6-2/TRBV6-3|TRBJ1-1
CASSLTGTYSEAFF
>TRBV10-3|TRBJ1-1
CAISPGPEGTEAFF
>TRBV29-1|TRBJ2-3
CSVASGTREPDTQYF
>TRBV7-9|TRBJ2-7
CASSLDGKPEQYF
>TRBV7-9|TRBJ1-1
CASSGRTGLEAAEAFF
>TRBV4-2|TRBJ2-2
CASSQGSGEAGELFF
>TRBV4-3|TRBJ1-1
CASSQGGTGGQAFF